This T cell receptor (beta chain) was identified during a study of blood T cell repertoires in COVID-19. Study information: The cDNA or gDNA used as material had been derived from T cells, B-cell-depleted T cells, or PBMCs.

The CDR3 runs 15 residues. Germline CDR1 and CDR2: LGHNA and YNFKEQ. Between the trimmed V and J ends, which lost 2 bases and 5 bases, there was a span of 15 bases. Original processing methods: Estimation of nucleated cell counts was performed using reference gene primer amplification. Assay: immunoSEQ multiplex PCR; the TCRdb copy retains only in-frame clones and omits some. The V and J calls and the clone size are those of that table, but D and trimming were determined from the DNA. The sample gives around 170,000 clones, under 85% of which show up once; roughly 6.1% is in the top ten. The clonotype originates from a woman aged 40-49 years with acute or convalescent COVID-19. The V gene is TRBV4-2, the J gene TRBJ1-1, with D hard to call. The sample comprised peripheral blood. The CDR3 reads CASSQSGAGFTEAFF. The CDR3 DNA is TGTGCCAGCAGCCAATCCGGTGCGGGGTTTACTGAAGCTTTCTTT.